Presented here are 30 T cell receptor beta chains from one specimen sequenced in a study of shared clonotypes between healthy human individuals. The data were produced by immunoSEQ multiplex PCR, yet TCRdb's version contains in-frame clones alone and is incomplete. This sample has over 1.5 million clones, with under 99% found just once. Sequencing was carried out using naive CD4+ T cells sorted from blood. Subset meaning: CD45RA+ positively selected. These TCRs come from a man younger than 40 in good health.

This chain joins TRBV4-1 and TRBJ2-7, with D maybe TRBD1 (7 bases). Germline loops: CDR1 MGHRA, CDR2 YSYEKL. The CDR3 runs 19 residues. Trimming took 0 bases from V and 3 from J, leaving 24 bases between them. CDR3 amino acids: CASSQDQLGWRQGGYEQYF. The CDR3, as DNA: TGCGCCAGCAGCCAAGATCAGCTTGGCTGGCGGCAGGGGGGCTACGAGCAGTACTTC.

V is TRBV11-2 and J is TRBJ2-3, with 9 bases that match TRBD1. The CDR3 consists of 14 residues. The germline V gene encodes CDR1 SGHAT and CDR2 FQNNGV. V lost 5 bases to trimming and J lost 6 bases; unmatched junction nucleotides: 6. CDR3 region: CASSAGTGFDTQYF. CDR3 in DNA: TGTGCCAGCAGCGCGGGGACAGGGTTTGATACGCAGTATTTT. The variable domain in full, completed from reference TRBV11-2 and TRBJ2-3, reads EAGVAQSPRYKIIEKRQSVAFWCNPISGHATLYWYQQILGQGPKLLIQFQNNGVVDDSQLPKDRFSAERLKGVDSTLKIQPAKLEDSAVYLCASSAGTGFDTQYFGPGTRLTVL.

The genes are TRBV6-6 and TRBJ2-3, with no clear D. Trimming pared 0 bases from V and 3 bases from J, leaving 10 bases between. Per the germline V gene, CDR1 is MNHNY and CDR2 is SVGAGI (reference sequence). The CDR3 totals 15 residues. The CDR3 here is CASSYSEDGTDTQYF. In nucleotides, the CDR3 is TGTGCCAGCAGTTACTCCGAGGACGGAACAGATACGCAGTATTTT.

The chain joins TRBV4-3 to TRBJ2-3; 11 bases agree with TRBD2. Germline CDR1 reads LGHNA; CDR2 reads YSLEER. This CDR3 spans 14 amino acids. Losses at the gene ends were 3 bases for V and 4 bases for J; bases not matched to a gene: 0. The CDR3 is CASSHSGRADTQYF. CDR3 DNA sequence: TGCGCCAGCAGCCATAGCGGGAGGGCAGATACGCAGTATTTT.

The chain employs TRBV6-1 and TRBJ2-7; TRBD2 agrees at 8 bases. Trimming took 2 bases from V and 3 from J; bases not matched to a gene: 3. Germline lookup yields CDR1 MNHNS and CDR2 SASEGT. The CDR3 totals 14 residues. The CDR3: CASSERTSGYEQYF. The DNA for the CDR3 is TGTGCCAGCAGTGAACGAACTAGCGGCTACGAGCAGTACTTC.

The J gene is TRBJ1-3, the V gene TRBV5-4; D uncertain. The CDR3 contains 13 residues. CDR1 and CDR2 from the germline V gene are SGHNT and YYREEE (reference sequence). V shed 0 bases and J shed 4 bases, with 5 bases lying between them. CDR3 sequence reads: CASSLDKGNTIYF. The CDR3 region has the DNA TGTGCCAGCAGCTTGGACAAAGGAAACACCATATATTTT.

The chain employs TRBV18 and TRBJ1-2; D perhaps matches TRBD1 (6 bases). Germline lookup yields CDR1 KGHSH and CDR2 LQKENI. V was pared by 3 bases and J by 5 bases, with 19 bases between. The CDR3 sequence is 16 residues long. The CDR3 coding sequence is TGTGCCAGCTCACCCACCTCGGGACACGGACCATATGGCTACACCTTC. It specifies CASSPTSGHGPYGYTF.

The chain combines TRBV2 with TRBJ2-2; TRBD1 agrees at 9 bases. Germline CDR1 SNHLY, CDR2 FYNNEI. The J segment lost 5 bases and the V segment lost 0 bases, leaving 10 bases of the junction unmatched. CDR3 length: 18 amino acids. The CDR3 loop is CASSEAPGQGPKTGELFF. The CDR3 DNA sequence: TGTGCCAGCAGTGAAGCGCCGGGACAGGGCCCTAAGACCGGGGAGCTGTTTTTT.

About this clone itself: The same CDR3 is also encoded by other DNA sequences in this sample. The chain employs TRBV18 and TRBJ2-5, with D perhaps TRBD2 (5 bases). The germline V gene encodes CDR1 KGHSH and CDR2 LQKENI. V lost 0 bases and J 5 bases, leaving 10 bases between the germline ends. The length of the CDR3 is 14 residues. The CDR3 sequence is CASSPPSGKETQYF. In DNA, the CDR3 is TGTGCCAGCTCACCACCGTCGGGGAAGGAGACCCAGTACTTC.

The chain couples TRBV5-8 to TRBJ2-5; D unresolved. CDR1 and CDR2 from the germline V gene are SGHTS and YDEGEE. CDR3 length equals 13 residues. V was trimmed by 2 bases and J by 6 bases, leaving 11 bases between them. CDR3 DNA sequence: TGTGCCAGCAGCTTATTGGCGCCGAAGACCCAGTACTTC. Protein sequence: CASSLLAPKTQYF.

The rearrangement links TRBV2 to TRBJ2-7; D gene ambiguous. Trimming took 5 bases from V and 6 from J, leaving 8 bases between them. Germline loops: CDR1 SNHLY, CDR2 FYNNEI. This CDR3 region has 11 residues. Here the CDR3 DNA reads TGTGCCAGCAGTTATACTACCGAGCAGTACTTC. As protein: CASSYTTEQYF.

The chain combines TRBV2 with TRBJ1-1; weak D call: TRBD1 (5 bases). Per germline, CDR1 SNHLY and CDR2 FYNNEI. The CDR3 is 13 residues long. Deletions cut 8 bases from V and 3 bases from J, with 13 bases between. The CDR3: CASGGEMDTEAFF. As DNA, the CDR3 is TGTGCCAGCGGGGGGGAAATGGACACTGAAGCTTTCTTT.

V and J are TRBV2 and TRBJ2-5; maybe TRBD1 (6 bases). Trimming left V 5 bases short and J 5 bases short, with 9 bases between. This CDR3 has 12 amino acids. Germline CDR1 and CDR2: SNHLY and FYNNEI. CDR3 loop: CASSRTAETQYF. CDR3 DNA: TGTGCCAGCAGTAGGACAGCGGAGACCCAGTACTTC. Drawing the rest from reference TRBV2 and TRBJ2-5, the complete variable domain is EPEVTQTPSHQVTQMGQEVILRCVPISNHLYFYWYRQILGQKVEFLVSFYNNEISEKSEIFDDQFSVERPDGSNFTLKIRSTKLEDSAMYFCASSRTAETQYFGPGTRLLVL.

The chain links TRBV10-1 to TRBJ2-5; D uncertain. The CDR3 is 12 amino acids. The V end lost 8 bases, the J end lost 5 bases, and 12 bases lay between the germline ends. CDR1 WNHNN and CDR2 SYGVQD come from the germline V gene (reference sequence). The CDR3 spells CASSIAVETQYF. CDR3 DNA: TGCGCCAGCTCTATAGCTGTGGAGACCCAGTACTTC.

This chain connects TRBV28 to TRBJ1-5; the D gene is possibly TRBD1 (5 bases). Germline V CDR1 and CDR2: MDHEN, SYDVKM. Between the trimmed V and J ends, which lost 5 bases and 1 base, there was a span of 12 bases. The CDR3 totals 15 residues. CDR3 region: CASSPRGLSNQPQHF. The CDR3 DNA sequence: TGTGCCAGCAGTCCCCGGGGACTGAGCAATCAGCCCCAGCATTTT.

For the CDR3, the DNA is TGTGCCAGCTATACTAGCGGGAGAAGTAGCGACGAGCAGTACTTC. This codes for CASYTSGRSSDEQYF. The chain links TRBV28 to TRBJ2-7, with 11 nucleotides matching TRBD2. V gave up 8 bases and J gave up 5 bases; unmatched junction bases: 11. From germline, CDR1 is MDHEN and CDR2 SYDVKM. The CDR3 has 15 residues.

The CDR3 spells CASSYGELTEAFF. The CDR3 nucleotides are TGTGCCAGCAGTTACGGGGAGTTGACTGAAGCTTTCTTT. The J gene is TRBJ1-1, the V gene TRBV6-6; D unclear. Trimming removed 2 bases from V and 5 bases from J, with 9 bases in between. Per germline, CDR1 MNHNY and CDR2 SVGAGI (reference sequence). The length of the CDR3 is 13 residues.

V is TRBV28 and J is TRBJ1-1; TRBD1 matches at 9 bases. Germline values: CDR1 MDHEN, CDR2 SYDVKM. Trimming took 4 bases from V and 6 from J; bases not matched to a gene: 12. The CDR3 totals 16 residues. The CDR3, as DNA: TGTGCCAGCAGTTCCGTACAGGGGGCCGGGGGCTCTGAAGCTTTCTTT. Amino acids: CASSSVQGAGGSEAFF. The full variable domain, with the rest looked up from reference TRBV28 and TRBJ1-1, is DVKVTQSSRYLVKRTGEKVFLECVQDMDHENMFWYRQDPGLGLRLIYFSYDVKMKEKGDIPEGYSVSREKKERFSLILESASTNQTSMYLCASSSVQGAGGSEAFFGQGTRLTVV.

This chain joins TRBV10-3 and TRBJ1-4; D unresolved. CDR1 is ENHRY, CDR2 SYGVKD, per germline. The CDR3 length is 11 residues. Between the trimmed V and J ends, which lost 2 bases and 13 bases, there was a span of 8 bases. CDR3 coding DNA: TGTGCCATCAGTGAGGGTTTGGGACTGTTTTTT. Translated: CAISEGLGLFF.

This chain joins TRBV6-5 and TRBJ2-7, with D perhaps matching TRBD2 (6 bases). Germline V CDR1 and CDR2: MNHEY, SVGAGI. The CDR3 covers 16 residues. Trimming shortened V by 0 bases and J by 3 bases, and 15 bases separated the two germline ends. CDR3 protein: CASSYSEIAAYYEQYF. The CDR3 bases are TGTGCCAGCAGTTACTCGGAAATAGCGGCCTACTACGAGCAGTACTTC.

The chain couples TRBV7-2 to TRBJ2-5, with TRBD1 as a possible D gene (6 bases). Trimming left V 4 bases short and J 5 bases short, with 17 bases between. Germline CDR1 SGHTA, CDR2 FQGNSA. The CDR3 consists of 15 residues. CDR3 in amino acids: CASSSRRGTWETQYF. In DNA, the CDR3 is TGTGCCAGCAGCTCAAGAAGGGGGACCTGGGAGACCCAGTACTTC.

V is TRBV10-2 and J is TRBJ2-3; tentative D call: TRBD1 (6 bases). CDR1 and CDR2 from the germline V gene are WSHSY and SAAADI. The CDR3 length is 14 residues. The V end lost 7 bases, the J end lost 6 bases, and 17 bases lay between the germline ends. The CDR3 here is CASMRQALEDTQYF. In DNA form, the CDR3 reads TGCGCCAGCATGAGACAGGCCCTTGAGGATACGCAGTATTTT.

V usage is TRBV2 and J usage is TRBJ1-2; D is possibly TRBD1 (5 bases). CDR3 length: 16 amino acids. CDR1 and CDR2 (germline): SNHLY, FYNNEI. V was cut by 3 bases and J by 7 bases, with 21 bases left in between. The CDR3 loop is CASSDRGRPPGSGYTF. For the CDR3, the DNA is TGTGCCAGCAGTGATCGGGGCCGGCCTCCGGGCTCTGGCTACACCTTC.

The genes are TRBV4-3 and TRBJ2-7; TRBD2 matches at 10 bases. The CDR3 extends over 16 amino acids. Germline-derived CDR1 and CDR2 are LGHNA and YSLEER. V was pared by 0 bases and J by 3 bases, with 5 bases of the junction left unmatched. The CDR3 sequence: CASSQESSGSDYEQYF. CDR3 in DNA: TGCGCCAGCAGCCAAGAATCTAGCGGGAGTGACTACGAGCAGTACTTC.

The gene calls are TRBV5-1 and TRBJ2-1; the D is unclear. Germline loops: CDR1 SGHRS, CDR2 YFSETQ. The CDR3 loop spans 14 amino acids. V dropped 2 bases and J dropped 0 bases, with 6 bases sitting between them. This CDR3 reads CASSLGNSYNEQFF. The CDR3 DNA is TGCGCCAGCAGCTTAGGCAACTCCTACAATGAGCAGTTCTTC.

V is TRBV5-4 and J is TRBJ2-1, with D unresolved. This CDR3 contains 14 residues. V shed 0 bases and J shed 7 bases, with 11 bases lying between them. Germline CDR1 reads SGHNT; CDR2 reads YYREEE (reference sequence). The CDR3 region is CASSLGLVINEQFF. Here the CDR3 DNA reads TGTGCCAGCAGCTTGGGGCTAGTCATAAATGAGCAGTTCTTC.

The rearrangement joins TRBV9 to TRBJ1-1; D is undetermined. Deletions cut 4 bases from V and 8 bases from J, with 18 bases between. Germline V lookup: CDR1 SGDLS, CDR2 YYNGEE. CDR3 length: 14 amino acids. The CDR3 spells CASSLDRLGREAFF. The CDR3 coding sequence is TGTGCCAGCAGCTTGGATCGTCTAGGTAGAGAAGCTTTCTTT.

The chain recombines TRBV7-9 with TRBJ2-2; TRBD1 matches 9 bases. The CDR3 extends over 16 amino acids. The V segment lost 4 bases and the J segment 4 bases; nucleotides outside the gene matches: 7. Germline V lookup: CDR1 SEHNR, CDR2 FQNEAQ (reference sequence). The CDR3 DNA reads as TGTGCCAGCAGCTATCGGACAGGGGTTACCACCGGGGAGCTGTTTTTT. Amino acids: CASSYRTGVTTGELFF.

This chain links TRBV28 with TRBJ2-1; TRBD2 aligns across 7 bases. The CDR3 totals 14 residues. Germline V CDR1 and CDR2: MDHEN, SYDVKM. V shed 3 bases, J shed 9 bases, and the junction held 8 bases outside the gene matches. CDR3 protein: CASSFRTRQSEQFF. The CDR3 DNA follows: TGTGCCAGCAGTTTCCGGACTAGACAAAGTGAGCAGTTCTTC.

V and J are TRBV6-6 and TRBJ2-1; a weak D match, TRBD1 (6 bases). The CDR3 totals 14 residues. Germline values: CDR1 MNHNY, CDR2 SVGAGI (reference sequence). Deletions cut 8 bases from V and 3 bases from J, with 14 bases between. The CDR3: CASRAGQLYNEQFF. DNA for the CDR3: TGTGCCAGCCGAGCAGGACAGCTCTACAATGAGCAGTTCTTC.